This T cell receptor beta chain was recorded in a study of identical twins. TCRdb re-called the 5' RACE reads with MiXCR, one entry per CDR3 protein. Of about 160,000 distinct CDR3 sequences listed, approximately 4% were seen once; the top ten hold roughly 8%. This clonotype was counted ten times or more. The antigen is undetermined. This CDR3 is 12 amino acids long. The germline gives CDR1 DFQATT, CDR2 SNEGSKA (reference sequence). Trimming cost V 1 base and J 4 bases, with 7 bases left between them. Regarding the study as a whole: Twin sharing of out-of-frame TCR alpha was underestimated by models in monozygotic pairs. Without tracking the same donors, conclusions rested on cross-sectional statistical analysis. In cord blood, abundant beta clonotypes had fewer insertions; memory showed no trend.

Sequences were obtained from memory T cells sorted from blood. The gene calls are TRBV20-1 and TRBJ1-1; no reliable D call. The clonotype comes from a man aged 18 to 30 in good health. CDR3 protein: CSARVVFTEAFF. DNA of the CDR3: TGCAGTGCTAGAGTAGTTTTCACTGAAGCTTTCTTT.